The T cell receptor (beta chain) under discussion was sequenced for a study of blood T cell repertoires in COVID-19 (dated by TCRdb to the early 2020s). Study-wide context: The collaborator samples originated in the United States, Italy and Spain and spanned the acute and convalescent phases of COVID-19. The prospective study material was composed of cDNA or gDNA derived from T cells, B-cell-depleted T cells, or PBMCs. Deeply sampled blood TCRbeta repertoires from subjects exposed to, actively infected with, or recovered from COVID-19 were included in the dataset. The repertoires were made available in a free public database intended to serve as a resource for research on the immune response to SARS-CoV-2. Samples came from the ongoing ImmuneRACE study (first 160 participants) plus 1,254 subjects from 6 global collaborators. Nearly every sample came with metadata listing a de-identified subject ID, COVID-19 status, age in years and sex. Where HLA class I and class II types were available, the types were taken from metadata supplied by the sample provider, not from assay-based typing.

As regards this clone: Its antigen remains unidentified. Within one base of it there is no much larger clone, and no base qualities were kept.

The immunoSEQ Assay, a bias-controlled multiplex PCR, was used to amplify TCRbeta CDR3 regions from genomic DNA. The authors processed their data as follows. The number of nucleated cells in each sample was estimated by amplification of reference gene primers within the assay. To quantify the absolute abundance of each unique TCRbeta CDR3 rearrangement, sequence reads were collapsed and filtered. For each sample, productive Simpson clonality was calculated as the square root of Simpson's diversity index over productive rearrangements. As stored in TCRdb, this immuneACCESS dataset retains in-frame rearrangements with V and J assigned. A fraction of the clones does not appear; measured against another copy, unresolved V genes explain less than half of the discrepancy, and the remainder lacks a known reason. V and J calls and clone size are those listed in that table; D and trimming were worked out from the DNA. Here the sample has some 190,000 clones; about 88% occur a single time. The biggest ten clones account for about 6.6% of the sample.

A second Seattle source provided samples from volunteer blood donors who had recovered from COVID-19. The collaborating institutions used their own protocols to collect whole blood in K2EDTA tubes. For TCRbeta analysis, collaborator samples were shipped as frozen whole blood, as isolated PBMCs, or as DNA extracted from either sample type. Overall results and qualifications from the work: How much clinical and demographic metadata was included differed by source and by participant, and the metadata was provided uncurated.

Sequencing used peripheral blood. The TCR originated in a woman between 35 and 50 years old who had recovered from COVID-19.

This receptor carries the CDR3 CASSPGRAMFGNTIYF. The nucleotide sequence reads TGTGCCAGCTCACCGGGCAGGGCCATGTTTGGAAACACCATATATTTT. The rearranged chain carries TRBV18 and TRBJ1-3; TRBD1 is possibly the D segment (5 matching bases). Deletion took 3 bases off V and 3 bases off J, with a span of 15 bases between the germline ends. The germline V gene encodes CDR1 KGHSH and CDR2 LQKENI. The CDR3 numbers 16 residues from cysteine through phenylalanine. Only the CDR3 DNA stays, 48 bases, in frame from base 1. The variable domain in full, with residues beyond the CDR3 obtained from the reference TRBV18 and TRBJ1-3 genes, is NAGVMQNPRHLVRRRGQEARLRCSPMKGHSHVYWYRQLPEEGLKFMVYLQKENIIDESGMPKERFSAEFPKEGPSILRIQQVVRGDSAAYFCASSPGRAMFGNTIYFGEGSWLTVV.